A single sample gave rise to the 23 T cell receptor beta chains below, sequenced in a study of identical twins. In TCRdb, the 5' RACE reads were re-called with MiXCR into one record per CDR3 protein. The profile shows hundreds of thousands of distinct CDR3 sequences, less than 10% of them singletons. The sample was also reused in another study, on yellow fever vaccine responses in identical twins.

Sequencing was carried out using PBMCs. Receptors were obtained from a woman aged 18-35 years in good health.

The chain joins TRBV6-1 to TRBJ2-5, with a possible D match to TRBD2 (7 bases). The germline V and J ends were trimmed by 5 bases and 5 bases, with 15 bases remaining between them. This CDR3 spans 14 amino acids. Germline assignment: CDR1 MNHNS and CDR2 SASEGT. CDR3 DNA sequence: TGTGCCAGCAGTCAAAGGGGGGGGACGGAGACCCAGTACTTC. This sequence encodes CASSQRGGTETQYF.

V and J are TRBV12-3 or TRBV12-4 and TRBJ2-2; D gene unclear. The CDR3 is 12 residues long. Trimming shortened V by 8 bases and J by 1 base, and 5 bases separated the two germline ends. CDR3 nucleotide sequence: TGTGCCAGCCTCCGGAACACCGGGGAGCTGTTTTTT. It is translated as CASLRNTGELFF.

This clonotype was found a few times. The chain recombines TRBV7-2 with TRBJ2-1; 12 bases map to TRBD2. Germline V gene lookup returns CDR1 SGHTA and CDR2 FQGNSA. V dropped 5 bases and J dropped 9; count of bases not matched to a gene: 8. CDR3 length equals 15 residues. CDR3 amino acids: CASSALAGGPGEQFF. CDR3 in DNA: TGTGCCAGCAGCGCCCTAGCGGGAGGGCCGGGTGAGCAGTTCTTC.

This clonotype came up many times. The chain uses TRBV7-8 and TRBJ2-3, with D possibly being TRBD2 (5 bases). Germline lookup yields CDR1 SGHVS and CDR2 FQNEAQ. Trimming took off 5 bases at V and 6 bases at J, with 15 bases between the two ends. This CDR3 region has 14 residues. The CDR3 here is CASSPALLVDTQYF. The DNA for the CDR3 is TGTGCCAGCAGCCCGGCGTTACTAGTGGATACGCAGTATTTT.

Comment on this clonotype: One end of the junction does not line up with germline, which may come from a read error. This sequence joins TRBV7-2 and TRBJ1-5, with D perhaps TRBD1 (6 bases). CDR1 SGHTA and CDR2 FQGNSA come from the germline V gene. This CDR3 has 16 residues. The CDR3 protein is CASSFQGQGSHQPQHF. The CDR3 DNA follows: TGTGCCAGCAGCTTCCAGGGGCAGGGTAGCCATCAGCCCCAGCATTTT.

This clonotype showed up just a few times. DNA for the CDR3: TGCGCCAGCAGCCAAGAGGGAGGACTAGCGGGAGATGAGCAGTTCTTC. This gives the protein CASSQEGGLAGDEQFF. The chain uses TRBV4-1 and TRBJ2-1; 13 bases map to TRBD2. CDR3 length: 16 amino acids. Germline trimming cut 0 bases from V and 8 bases from J; bases unmatched to any gene: 4. Germline V gene data show CDR1 as MGHRA and CDR2 as YSYEKL.

The genes are TRBV29-1 and TRBJ2-7; 10 positions agree with TRBD2. The length of the CDR3 is 14 residues. Germline CDR1 SQVTM, CDR2 ANQGSEA. The V and J ends lost 2 bases and 3 bases, in that order; junction bases with no gene match: 4. The CDR3 DNA follows: TGCAGCGTTGAATCTAGCGGGGGACTCTACGAGCAGTACTTC. Its translation is CSVESSGGLYEQYF.

In this sample, this clonotype turned up a few times. The gene calls are TRBV30 and TRBJ2-1, with 8 positions matching TRBD2. Per the germline V gene, CDR1 is GTSNPN and CDR2 is SVGIG (reference sequence). J gave up 5 bases and V 5 bases, and 11 bases lay outside the gene matches. This CDR3 spans 15 amino acids. DNA for the CDR3: TGTGCCTGGGCTCAGCGGGAGAGAGTGGACAATGAGCAGTTCTTC. Translating gives CAWAQRERVDNEQFF. The variable domain in full, completed from reference TRBV30 and TRBJ2-1, reads SQTIHQWPATLVQPVGSPLSLECTVEGTSNPNLYWYRQAAGRGLQLLFYSVGIGQISSEVPQNLSASRPQDRQFILSSKKLLLSDSGFYLCAWAQRERVDNEQFFGPGTRLTVL.

This clonotype showed up many times. This chain uses TRBV7-8 with TRBJ2-1, with 9 bases matching TRBD2. The CDR3 spans 14 residues. V shed 6 bases, J shed 4 bases, and the junction held 4 bases outside the gene matches. Germline V CDR1 and CDR2: SGHVS, FQNEAQ. The CDR3 here is CASSGLAPYNEQFF. In nucleotides, the CDR3 is TGTGCCAGCAGTGGACTAGCGCCTTACAATGAGCAGTTCTTC.

The chain employs TRBV6-1 and TRBJ2-1; 9 bases are a match to TRBD2. The V gene's germline CDR1 is MNHNS and CDR2 SASEGT. The trim removed 8 bases at V and 4 bases at J, leaving 9 bases unmatched. This CDR3 has 15 residues. The CDR3 sequence: CASGRSAGGYNEQFF. The CDR3 DNA follows: TGTGCCAGCGGACGATCAGCGGGAGGTTACAATGAGCAGTTCTTC.

The CDR3 is CAISETGSKNEQFF. DNA for the CDR3: TGTGCCATCAGTGAGACCGGGAGTAAAAATGAGCAGTTCTTC. The chain uses TRBV10-3 and TRBJ2-1; tentative D call: TRBD2 (6 bases). The CDR3 has 14 amino acids. Germline CDR1 reads ENHRY; CDR2 reads SYGVKD. Between the trimmed V and J ends, which lost 2 bases and 7 bases, there was a span of 12 bases.

Only a few counts were recorded for this clonotype. The gene calls are TRBV3-1 and TRBJ2-2; D perhaps matches TRBD1 (6 bases). With 6 bases removed from V and 4 bases from J, the gap between germline ends came to 15 bases. CDR1 and CDR2 from the germline V gene are LGHDT and YNNKEL (reference sequence). The CDR3 is 15 residues long. The CDR3 region is CASRQRDTGTGELFF. The CDR3 nucleotides read TGTGCCAGCAGACAACGGGACACCGGCACCGGGGAGCTGTTTTTT.

This clonotype was seen more than once but under ten times. V is TRBV6-5 and J is TRBJ2-7, with D possibly being TRBD2 (6 bases). Trimming pared 2 bases from V and 2 bases from J, leaving 10 bases between. Germline V gives CDR1 MNHEY, CDR2 SVGAGI. The CDR3 is 14 amino acids. CDR3 nucleotide sequence: TGTGCCAGCAGTTACGGGCGGGGAACCTACGAGCAGTACTTC. Its protein is CASSYGRGTYEQYF.

This clonotype turned up a few times. This chain uses TRBV7-8 with TRBJ2-7; no definite D call. The germline gives CDR1 SGHVS, CDR2 FQNEAQ. The ends were cut back, 0 bases at V and 2 bases at J, with 14 bases in the middle. The CDR3 contains 16 residues. The CDR3 coding sequence is TGTGCCAGCAGCTTAGCATCGGGTTACGGGCCCTACGAGCAGTACTTC. It yields the protein CASSLASGYGPYEQYF.

A single count supports this clonotype. A read error may explain this, as a much larger clone is one base away. The V and J genes are TRBV12-3 or TRBV12-4 and TRBJ1-2; D gene ambiguous. Trimming stripped 9 bases from V and 4 bases from J, with 21 bases between. This CDR3 is built from 15 residues. The DNA for the CDR3 is TGTGCCAGAACCCTTCGGGCAGGATGGACCTATGGCTACACCTTC. It encodes CARTLRAGWTYGYTF.

This clonotype came up a few times. The V and J genes are TRBV28 and TRBJ2-3; 7 bases fit TRBD1. The germline CDR1 and CDR2 sequences are MDHEN and SYDVKM. The CDR3 covers 17 residues. V shed 5 bases, J shed 0 bases, and the junction held 11 bases outside the gene matches. The CDR3 DNA sequence: TGTGCCAGCAGTACGACCGGGACAGTATCCAGCACAGATACGCAGTATTTT. It yields the protein CASSTTGTVSSTDTQYF. Full variable domain (missing parts from reference TRBV28 and TRBJ2-3): DVKVTQSSRYLVKRTGEKVFLECVQDMDHENMFWYRQDPGLGLRLIYFSYDVKMKEKGDIPEGYSVSREKKERFSLILESASTNQTSMYLCASSTTGTVSSTDTQYFGPGTRLTVL.

The chain employs TRBV6-2 or TRBV6-3 and TRBJ2-2; tentatively, D is TRBD1 (6 bases). The CDR3 runs to 13 residues. V lost 6 bases and J 3 bases, leaving 8 bases between the germline ends. CDR1 is MNHEY, CDR2 SVGEGT, per germline. The CDR3 loop is CASRDSYTGELFF. For the CDR3, the DNA is TGTGCCAGCAGGGACAGTTACACCGGGGAGCTGTTTTTT.

This clonotype was detected only a few times. V gene TRBV4-3 combines with J gene TRBJ2-1; D perhaps matches TRBD1 (6 bases). Between the trimmed V and J ends, which lost 3 bases and 7 bases, there was a span of 10 bases. The germline gives CDR1 LGHNA, CDR2 YSLEER. The CDR3 consists of 13 residues. The CDR3 region is CASSQTTGNEQFF. The CDR3 DNA sequence: TGCGCCAGCAGCCAGACCACAGGGAATGAGCAGTTCTTC.

The table lists this clonotype with many counts. V usage is TRBV5-6 and J usage is TRBJ2-7; D not certain. Trimming removed 4 bases at V and 2 bases at J, with 10 bases between. This CDR3 spans 13 amino acids. The germline CDR1 and CDR2 sequences are SGHDT and YYEEEE. DNA for the CDR3: TGTGCCAGCAGCGGCAGACTGGCCTACGAGCAGTACTTC. It encodes CASSGRLAYEQYF.

This clonotype was detected ten times or more. The V gene is TRBV7-2, the J gene TRBJ2-4, with 10 bases matching TRBD2. Germline-derived CDR1 and CDR2 are SGHTA and FQGNSA. This CDR3 is built from 16 residues. V trimming: 3 bases; J trimming: 3 bases; junction bases outside the gene matches: 5. CDR3 protein: CASSFFLAGVKNIQYF. CDR3 nucleotides: TGTGCCAGCAGCTTTTTCCTAGCGGGGGTCAAAAACATTCAGTACTTC.

A few counts support this clonotype. The chain recombines TRBV12-3 or TRBV12-4 with TRBJ2-5, with 15 positions matching TRBD2. Unmatched junction bases numbered 10, after V lost 6 bases and J lost 5 bases. The CDR3 totals 17 residues. The CDR3 sequence: CASRAGLAGGIRETQYF. The CDR3, as DNA: TGTGCCAGCAGGGCGGGACTAGCGGGAGGAATTAGGGAGACCCAGTACTTC.

This clonotype was picked up a small number of times. The chain carries TRBV11-2 and TRBJ2-2; TRBD1 aligns across 7 bases. V dropped 2 bases and J dropped 1; count of bases not matched to a gene: 19. Germline V gene data show CDR1 as SGHAT and CDR2 as FQNNGV. This CDR3 has 21 residues. The CDR3: CASSLRPERDRSDQNTGELFF. The CDR3 DNA sequence: TGTGCCAGCAGCTTACGACCCGAGAGGGACAGATCAGACCAGAACACCGGGGAGCTGTTTTTT.

The rearrangement joins TRBV28 to TRBJ2-7, with no clear D. Per germline, CDR1 MDHEN and CDR2 SYDVKM. The germline V and J ends were trimmed by 2 bases and 6 bases, with 11 bases remaining between them. The CDR3 sequence is 13 residues long. In nucleotides, the CDR3 is TGTGCCAGCAGTTTAAGCCCCAACAGCGAGCAGTACTTC. It codes for CASSLSPNSEQYF.